These 29 T cell receptor beta chains were all obtained from the same sample, sequenced in a study of neoadjuvant nivolumab and ipilimumab in lung cancer. Sequenced by immunoSEQ multiplex PCR; TCRdb stores in-frame clones only, minus some. Here the sample spans 40,000 to 60,000 clones, around 88% being singletons. The sample here was blood, taken before neoadjuvant nivolumab, alone or with ipilimumab. These TCRs come from an adult with non-small cell lung cancer. Some clones in this sample may be carry-over from other donors' samples.

The rearrangement joins TRBV5-1 to TRBJ2-2; D might be TRBD1 (5 bases). The CDR3 has 13 residues. The V and J ends lost 1 base and 7 bases respectively, with 8 bases between them. Germline V CDR1 and CDR2: SGHRS, YFSETQ. The CDR3 protein is CASSLWGSGELFF. DNA of the CDR3: TGCGCCAGCAGCTTGTGGGGCAGCGGGGAGCTGTTTTTT.

This sequence joins TRBV7-2 and TRBJ1-5; no clear D. The CDR3 has 15 residues. CDR1 SGHTA and CDR2 FQGNSA come from the germline V gene. With 1 base removed from V and 4 bases from J, the gap between germline ends came to 11 bases. CDR3 in DNA: TGTGCCAGCAGCTTAGATGGCCAACCTAATCAGCCCCAGCATTTT. Its translation: CASSLDGQPNQPQHF.

The chain couples TRBV5-4 to TRBJ2-3; TRBD2 matches at 12 bases. V trimming: 4 bases; J trimming: 5 bases; junction bases outside the gene matches: 11. The CDR3 extends over 17 amino acids. CDR1 and CDR2 from the germline V gene are SGHNT and YYREEE (reference sequence). The CDR3 here is CASSITWTSGKVDTQYF. As DNA, the CDR3 is TGTGCCAGCAGCATCACGTGGACTAGCGGGAAAGTAGATACGCAGTATTTT.

For the CDR3, the DNA is TGTGCCAGCATTGAGGGTCGCGTCAACACCGGGGAGCTGTTTTTT. As protein: CASIEGRVNTGELFF. This chain connects TRBV7-9 to TRBJ2-2; a possible D gene is TRBD2 (5 bases). CDR3 length: 15 amino acids. V gave up 7 bases and J gave up 2 bases, with 14 bases separating them. Germline CDR1 is SEHNR and CDR2 is FQNEAQ (reference sequence).

The J gene is TRBJ2-7, the V gene TRBV6-5; 12 positions match TRBD2. Germline trimming cut 6 bases from V and 3 bases from J; bases unmatched to any gene: 6. Germline-derived CDR1 and CDR2 are MNHEY and SVGAGI. This CDR3 is 15 amino acids long. CDR3 sequence (DNA): TGTGCCAGCAGACCGACTAGCGGGAGATTCTACGAGCAGTACTTC. Translated: CASRPTSGRFYEQYF.

This clone was recorded a few times. The V and J genes are TRBV7-3 and TRBJ2-1; D remains unclear. CDR1 is SGHTA, CDR2 FQGTGA, per germline. Between the trimmed V and J ends, which lost 3 bases and 15 bases, there was a span of 15 bases. This CDR3 is 12 amino acids long. The CDR3 spells CASSLGLGDRFF. The CDR3 bases are TGTGCCAGCAGCTTGGGTTTGGGCGATCGGTTCTTC. The whole variable domain, remainder taken from reference TRBV7-3 and TRBJ2-1, is GAGVSQTPSNKVTEKGKYVELRCDPISGHTALYWYRQSLGQGPEFLIYFQGTGAADDSGLPNDRFFAVRPEGSVSTLKIQRTERGDSAVYLCASSLGLGDRFFGPGTRLTVL.

This rearrangement joins TRBV2 to TRBJ1-2; the D is unclear. This CDR3 is built from 13 residues. V lost 7 bases and J 1 base, leaving 10 bases between the germline ends. Germline CDR1 reads SNHLY; CDR2 reads FYNNEI. In DNA, the CDR3 is TGTGCCAGCAATCGGGAGAATAACTATGGCTACACCTTC. It codes for CASNRENNYGYTF.

The gene calls are TRBV7-8 and TRBJ2-1; TRBD2 aligns across 8 bases. CDR1 and CDR2 (germline): SGHVS, FQNEAQ. The CDR3 is 14 residues long. The V segment lost 2 bases and the J segment 6 bases; nucleotides outside the gene matches: 3. The CDR3 nucleotides read TGTGCCAGCAGCTTACTAGCGGGTCCCAATGAGCAGTTCTTC. It translates to CASSLLAGPNEQFF.

The rearrangement uses TRBV6-4 and TRBJ2-2, with 10 bases aligning to TRBD1. The germline CDR1 and CDR2 sequences are MRHNA and SNTAGT. The CDR3 runs 15 residues. V trimming: 6 bases; J trimming: 5 bases; junction bases outside the gene matches: 6. The CDR3 loop is CASRPGTGVTGELFF. The CDR3 bases are TGTGCCAGCAGACCCGGGACAGGGGTTACCGGGGAGCTGTTTTTT.

The chain employs TRBV29-1 and TRBJ2-5; TRBD1 agrees at 8 bases. This CDR3 spans 12 amino acids. V trimming: 6 bases; J trimming: 1 base; junction bases outside the gene matches: 1. The germline V gene encodes CDR1 SQVTM and CDR2 ANQGSEA. The CDR3 nucleotides read TGCAGCGTACAGGGGGGCCAAGAGACCCAGTACTTC. Translation gives CSVQGGQETQYF.

V is TRBV5-1 and J is TRBJ2-2; D is unclear. Germline assignment: CDR1 SGHRS and CDR2 YFSETQ. The CDR3 consists of 11 residues. Trimming took off 0 bases at V and 9 bases at J, with 3 bases between the two ends. CDR3 region: CASSLGWELFF. The DNA for the CDR3 is TGCGCCAGCAGCTTGGGTTGGGAGCTGTTTTTT.

The chain links TRBV30 to TRBJ1-2, with 7 bases identical to TRBD1. With 2 bases clipped from V and 0 bases from J, the junction kept 6 bases outside the gene matches. Germline CDR1 is GTSNPN and CDR2 is SVGIG (reference sequence). This CDR3 contains 15 residues. CDR3 sequence: CAWSPSGQSNYGYTF. The DNA for the CDR3 is TGTGCCTGGAGTCCCTCGGGACAGTCTAACTATGGCTACACCTTC.

In its sample, this clone was seen once. The chain couples TRBV5-1 to TRBJ2-3; D gene uncertain. Per the germline V gene, CDR1 is SGHRS and CDR2 is YFSETQ. V was pared by 0 bases and J by 1 base, with 3 bases between. The CDR3 totals 13 residues. The DNA for the CDR3 is TGCGCCAGCAGCTTGGGGGGCACAGATACGCAGTATTTT. The encoded protein is CASSLGGTDTQYF.

The V gene is TRBV4-1, the J gene TRBJ2-5, with 8 positions matching TRBD2. This CDR3 contains 19 residues. J gave up 2 bases and V 0 bases, and 14 bases lay outside the gene matches. Per the germline V gene, CDR1 is MGHRA and CDR2 is YSYEKL. The CDR3 loop reads CASSQDVGSSPGGQETQYF. The CDR3 nucleotides read TGCGCCAGCAGCCAAGATGTGGGGTCGAGTCCGGGGGGGCAAGAGACCCAGTACTTC.

CDR3 sequence: CASSLWDTQYF. The CDR3 nucleotides are TGTGCCAGCAGCTTGTGGGATACGCAGTATTTT. This chain joins TRBV7-9 and TRBJ2-3; D is uncertain. V lost 3 bases and J lost 6, with 4 bases in between. CDR3 length: 11 residues. Looked up from germline, CDR1 is SEHNR and CDR2 is FQNEAQ (reference sequence).

The chain employs TRBV18 and TRBJ1-4; possible D gene TRBD1, 5 bases. CDR1 KGHSH and CDR2 LQKENI come from the germline V gene. The germline V and J ends were trimmed by 2 bases and 6 bases, with 13 bases remaining between them. CDR3 length equals 15 residues. CDR3 coding DNA: TGTGCCAGCTCACCAACCTCTCGGGGGGATGAAAAACTGTTTTTT. Translating gives CASSPTSRGDEKLFF.

This clone was recorded only once. The chain employs TRBV5-1 and TRBJ1-1; 7 bases fit TRBD1. V gave up 1 base and J gave up 0 bases; unmatched junction bases: 3. This CDR3 has 15 amino acids. Germline V gene data show CDR1 as SGHRS and CDR2 as YFSETQ. The CDR3 sequence is CASSLPTGMNTEAFF. CDR3 DNA: TGCGCCAGCAGCTTGCCGACAGGGATGAACACTGAAGCTTTCTTT.

The CDR3 region is CASSLDSTNEKLFF. The CDR3 DNA is TGCGCCAGCAGCTTGGATTCAACTAATGAAAAACTGTTTTTT. The chain joins TRBV5-1 to TRBJ1-4; D uncertain. The V end was cut by 0 bases, the J end by 0 bases, with 3 bases between. Germline CDR1 SGHRS, CDR2 YFSETQ. The CDR3 totals 14 residues.

The CDR3 DNA reads TGTGCCAGCAGCTTGGGGGGGACTAGCGGTACAGATACGCAGTATTTT. Its translation is CASSLGGTSGTDTQYF. The chain links TRBV5-4 to TRBJ2-3; TRBD2 agrees at 11 bases. The V segment lost 0 bases and the J segment 3 bases; nucleotides outside the gene matches: 3. The V gene's germline CDR1 is SGHNT and CDR2 YYREEE (reference sequence). The CDR3 totals 16 residues.

This chain connects TRBV5-4 to TRBJ2-3; 8 nucleotides agree with TRBD2. The germline gives CDR1 SGHNT, CDR2 YYREEE (reference sequence). This CDR3 comprises 16 residues. V trimming: 2 bases; J trimming: 0 bases; junction bases outside the gene matches: 5. The CDR3: CASSFGREGSTDTQYF. DNA for the CDR3: TGTGCCAGCAGCTTCGGACGGGAGGGGAGCACAGATACGCAGTATTTT.

This rearrangement joins TRBV29-1 to TRBJ2-7, with D maybe TRBD2 (5 bases). V was trimmed by 6 bases and J by 7 bases, leaving 19 bases between them. Germline CDR1 SQVTM, CDR2 ANQGSEA. The CDR3 covers 13 residues. CDR3 sequence reads: CSVTITSSGEQYF. CDR3 bases: TGCAGCGTCACGATCACTAGTAGTGGTGAGCAGTACTTC.

The gene calls are TRBV7-2 and TRBJ2-3, with 9 positions matching TRBD1. CDR3 length equals 15 residues. V lost 1 base and J lost 5; bases outside the gene matches: 4. Germline lookup yields CDR1 SGHTA and CDR2 FQGNSA. CDR3 nucleotides: TGTGCCAGCAGCTTAGACAGGGGGCTTGGAGATACGCAGTATTTT. Protein sequence: CASSLDRGLGDTQYF.

The chain has TRBV12-5 and TRBJ1-5; no clear D. V was pared by 2 bases and J by 5 bases, with 4 bases between. Looked up from germline, CDR1 is LGHNT and CDR2 is FRNRAP. CDR3 length: 12 residues. CDR3 nucleotides: TGTGCTAGTGGTTTGCCGGATCAGCCCCAGCATTTT. This encodes CASGLPDQPQHF.

This chain uses TRBV18 with TRBJ2-7, with 7 bases that match TRBD2. Germline V gives CDR1 KGHSH, CDR2 LQKENI. The CDR3 consists of 15 residues. V was pared by 3 bases and J by 5 bases, with 10 bases of the junction left unmatched. CDR3 DNA: TGTGCCAGCTCACCGCCGAGCGGGGCCCCCCACGAGCAGTACTTC. It codes for CASSPPSGAPHEQYF.

This chain connects TRBV30 to TRBJ1-2; no firm D call. With 2 bases removed from V and 8 bases from J, the gap between germline ends came to 12 bases. Germline V gene sequence: CDR1 GTSNPN, CDR2 SVGIG (reference sequence). CDR3 length: 12 residues. CDR3 loop: CAWSTTTGGYTF. CDR3 nucleotides: TGTGCCTGGAGTACAACAACGGGGGGCTACACCTTC.

The V and J genes are TRBV5-1 and TRBJ2-7, with 9 bases fitting TRBD1. Trimming took 0 bases from V and 5 from J; bases not matched to a gene: 0. CDR1 and CDR2 from the germline V gene are SGHRS and YFSETQ. The CDR3 sequence is 13 residues long. In nucleotides, the CDR3 is TGCGCCAGCAGCTTGGGGACAGGGGACGAGCAGTACTTC. Protein sequence: CASSLGTGDEQYF.

The chain links TRBV5-1 to TRBJ2-1; 9 positions match TRBD2. V was pared by 2 bases and J by 5 bases, with 2 bases of the junction left unmatched. The CDR3 consists of 14 residues. CDR1 is SGHRS and CDR2 is YFSETQ in the germline V gene. The CDR3 loop reads CASSFLAGNNEQFF. The CDR3 nucleotides are TGCGCCAGCAGCTTTCTAGCGGGAAACAATGAGCAGTTCTTC. The variable domain in full, with the rest retrieved from reference TRBV5-1 and TRBJ2-1, is KAGVTQTPRYLIKTRGQQVTLSCSPISGHRSVSWYQQTPGQGLQFLFEYFSETQRNKGNFPGRFSGRQFSNSRSEMNVSTLELGDSALYLCASSFLAGNNEQFFGPGTRLTVL.

The chain joins TRBV6-1 to TRBJ2-7, with D unresolved. The CDR3 consists of 14 residues. CDR1 MNHNS and CDR2 SASEGT come from the germline V gene. The V gene lost 6 bases and the J gene lost 3 bases, with 15 bases spanning the gap. The CDR3 DNA is TGTGCCAGCAGAGTTAGAGTGGGCGACTACGAGCAGTACTTC. Amino acids: CASRVRVGDYEQYF.

The J gene is TRBJ2-1, the V gene TRBV18; 7 bases fit TRBD2. The V and J ends lost 0 bases and 2 bases, in that order; junction bases with no gene match: 4. Germline lookup yields CDR1 KGHSH and CDR2 LQKENI. The CDR3 totals 16 residues. CDR3 amino acids: CASSPPGSGAYNEQFF. CDR3 sequence (DNA): TGTGCCAGCTCACCACCTGGAAGCGGGGCCTACAATGAGCAGTTCTTC.